The TCR beta chain described here comes from a study of shared T cell receptors in the human thymus. Clones were read by immunoSEQ multiplex PCR, and TCRdb kept only the in-frame ones, dropping some. The profile shows about 660,000 clones, 70% to 90% of them singletons. This clone was seen only a few times. Germline CDR1 reads SGHDT; CDR2 reads YYEEEE. The CDR3 contains 14 residues. V shed 4 bases and J 2 bases; nucleotides not matched to a gene: 5. This same sample was also part of a study on human thymus T cells. That work adds: Thymic material originated from resections removed in the course of corrective heart surgery. There appeared to be biased usage of V and J genes in thymic and blood repertoires. Related research has reported that thymic repertoires overlap highly among unrelated individuals.

This chain links TRBV5-6 with TRBJ2-5, with 7 bases identical to TRBD1. The sample taken for sequencing was thymocytes. The clonotype originates from a boy less than two years old with a congenital heart defect. The CDR3 DNA sequence: TGTGCCAGCAGCACGGGACAGAGTCAAGAGACCCAGTACTTC. Translating gives CASSTGQSQETQYF.